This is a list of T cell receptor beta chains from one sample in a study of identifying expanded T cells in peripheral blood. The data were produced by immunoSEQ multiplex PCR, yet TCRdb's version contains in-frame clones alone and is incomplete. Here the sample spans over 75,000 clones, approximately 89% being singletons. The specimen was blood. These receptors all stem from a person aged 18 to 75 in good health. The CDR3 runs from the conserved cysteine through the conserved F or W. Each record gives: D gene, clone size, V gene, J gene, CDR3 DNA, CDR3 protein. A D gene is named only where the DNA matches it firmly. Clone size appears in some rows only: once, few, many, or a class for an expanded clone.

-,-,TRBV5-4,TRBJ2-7,TGTGCCAGCAGCTTCGAACAGGGAAGGAACGAGCAGTACTTC,CASSFEQGRNEQYF
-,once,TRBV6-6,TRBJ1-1,TGTGCCAGCAGTCCCCGGGAGAGCACTGAAGCTTTCTTT,CASSPRESTEAFF
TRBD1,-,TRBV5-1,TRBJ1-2,TGCGCCAGCAGCCTGACAGGGGACCGTGGCTACACCTTC,CASSLTGDRGYTF
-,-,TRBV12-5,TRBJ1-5,TGTGCTAGTGGTCTCCCCCTTGGGCGTATAGTCAATCAGCCCCAGCATTTT,CASGLPLGRIVNQPQHF
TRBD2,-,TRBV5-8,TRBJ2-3,TGTGCCAGCAGCCGGGGACTAGCGGCTAGCACAGATACGCAGTATTTT,CASSRGLAASTDTQYF
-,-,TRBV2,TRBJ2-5,TGTGCCAGCAACTACGGAGAGACCCAGTACTTC,CASNYGETQYF
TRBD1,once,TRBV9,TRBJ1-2,TGTGCCAGCAGCGTAGATGGGGGACAGGGCTATGGCTACACCTTC,CASSVDGGQGYGYTF
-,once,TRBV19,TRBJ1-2,TGTGCCAGTAGTATCCGGGGGGAAGGCTACACCTTC,CASSIRGEGYTF
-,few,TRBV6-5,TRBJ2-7,TGTGCCAGCAGTTCCCAGGATACCTACGAGCAGTACTTC,CASSSQDTYEQYF
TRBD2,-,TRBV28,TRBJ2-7,TGTGCCAGCCAAGGGACTAACTACGAGCAGTACTTC,CASQGTNYEQYF
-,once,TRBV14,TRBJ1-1,TGTGCCAGCAGCCAATCCATCTGGGCTGAAGCTTTCTTT,CASSQSIWAEAFF
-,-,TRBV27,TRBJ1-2,TGTGCCACCTGGGGGGAATGGGGCTACACCTTC,CATWGEWGYTF
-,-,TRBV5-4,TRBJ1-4,TGTGCCATCGGAGGGTTTGCTAATGAAAAACTGTTTTTT,CAIGGFANEKLFF
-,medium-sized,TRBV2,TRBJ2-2,TGTGCCAGCAGTTTGGGCACCGGGGAGCTGTTTTTT,CASSLGTGELFF
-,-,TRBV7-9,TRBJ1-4,TGTGCCACTAACCCGGGGGCGTCTAATGAAAAACTGTTTTTT,CATNPGASNEKLFF
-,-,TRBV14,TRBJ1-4,TGTGCCAGCAGCCAAGGGCGGGGTTTAAGTGAAAAACTGTTTTTT,CASSQGRGLSEKLFF
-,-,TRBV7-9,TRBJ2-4,TGTGCCAGCAGCCCCCGGTCGGGATCCGTAGCCAAAAACATTCAGTACTTC,CASSPRSGSVAKNIQYF
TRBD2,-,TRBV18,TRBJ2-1,TGTGCCAGCTCACCACCGCAAGGACTAGCGGTTTACAATGAGCAGTTCTTC,CASSPPQGLAVYNEQFF
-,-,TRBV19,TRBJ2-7,TGTGCCAGTAGTACGTCTCATGGCTCCTACGAGCAGTACTTC,CASSTSHGSYEQYF
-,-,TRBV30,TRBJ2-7,TGTGCCTGGACGGGCTCCTCCTACGAGCAGTACTTC,CAWTGSSYEQYF
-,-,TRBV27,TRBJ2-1,TGTGCCAGCAGTTTACGAGAGGGCCTTTTCAATGAGCAGTTCTTC,CASSLREGLFNEQFF
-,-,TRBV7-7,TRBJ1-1,TGTGCCAGCAGCTTAGATGTGAACACTGAAGCTTTCTTT,CASSLDVNTEAFF
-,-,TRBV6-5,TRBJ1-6,TGTGCCAGCGCACGGAATAATTCACCCCTCCACTTT,CASARNNSPLHF
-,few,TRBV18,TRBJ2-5,TGTGCCAGCTCACCACGGGGGGAGACCCAGTACTTC,CASSPRGETQYF
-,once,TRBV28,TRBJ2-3,TGTGCCAGCAGCTGGGGGGGGGCCACAGATACGCAGTATTTT,CASSWGGATDTQYF
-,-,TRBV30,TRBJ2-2,TGTGCCTGGAGTGTACAGTCGGGGTCCGGGGAGCTGTTTTTT,CAWSVQSGSGELFF
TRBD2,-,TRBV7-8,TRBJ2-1,TGTGCCAGCAGCTTTTTAGCGGGACTCTACAATGAGCAGTTCTTC,CASSFLAGLYNEQFF
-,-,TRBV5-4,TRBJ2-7,TGTGCCAGCAGCTCGCTACTAGCATCCTACGAGCAGTACTTC,CASSSLLASYEQYF
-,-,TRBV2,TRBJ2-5,TGTGCCAGCAGCTTCGTCGAGACCCAGTACTTC,CASSFVETQYF
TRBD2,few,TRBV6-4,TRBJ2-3,TGTGCCAGCAGTGGCGGGGGGGCCACAGATACGCAGTATTTT,CASSGGGATDTQYF
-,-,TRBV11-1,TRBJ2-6,TGTGCCAGCAGTACAGGGCCTGGGGCCAACGTCCTGACTTTC,CASSTGPGANVLTF
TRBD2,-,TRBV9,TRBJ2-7,TGTGCCAGCAGCGGTAGCGGGGGGTCAGCATTCTACGAGCAGTACTTC,CASSGSGGSAFYEQYF
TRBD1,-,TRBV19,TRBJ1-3,TGTGCCAGTAGTCCGCGGACAGGGGCTGCCTCTGGAAACACCATATATTTT,CASSPRTGAASGNTIYF
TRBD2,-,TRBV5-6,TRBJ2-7,TGTGCCAGCAGTCGGGGTCTAGCGGGAGTAACCGAGCAGTACTTC,CASSRGLAGVTEQYF
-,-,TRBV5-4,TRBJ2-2,TGTGCCACAGGGGGTTGGGGGGTGAACACCGGGGAGCTGTTTTTT,CATGGWGVNTGELFF
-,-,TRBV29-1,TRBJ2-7,TGCAGCGTTGGGAGCAGGGTACCTCTCGAGCAGTACTTC,CSVGSRVPLEQYF
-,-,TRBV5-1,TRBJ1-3,TGCGCCAGCAGCCGGGAGGCAAACTCTGGAAACACCATATATTTT,CASSREANSGNTIYF
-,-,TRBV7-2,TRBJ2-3,TGTGCCAGCAGCTTATCTTCTCTAGGGAGGTTCACAGATACGCAGTATTTT,CASSLSSLGRFTDTQYF
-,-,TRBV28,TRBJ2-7,TGTGCCAGCAGTTTAACCCAGGGCTCCTACGAGCAGTACTTC,CASSLTQGSYEQYF
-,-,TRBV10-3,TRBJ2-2,TGTGCCATCAGTGATGGGACCGGGGAGCTGTTTTTT,CAISDGTGELFF
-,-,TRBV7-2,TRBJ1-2,TGTGCCAGCAGCCTAGGGACTGCTACTAACTATGGCTACACCTTC,CASSLGTATNYGYTF
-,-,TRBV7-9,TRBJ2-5,TGTGCCAGCAGCCCCCGGACGGGGCAAGAGACCCAGTACTTC,CASSPRTGQETQYF
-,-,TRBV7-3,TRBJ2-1,TGTGCCAGCAGCCCTGGACGCACAAATGAGCAGTTCTTC,CASSPGRTNEQFF
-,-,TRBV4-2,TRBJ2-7,TGTGCCAGCAGCCAGGGGGAAGGGGACCCCTCCTACGAGCAGTACTTC,CASSQGEGDPSYEQYF
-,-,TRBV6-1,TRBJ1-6,TGTGCCAGCAGTGCCGTCACAGATAATAATTCACCCCTCCACTTT,CASSAVTDNNSPLHF
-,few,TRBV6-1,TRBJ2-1,TGTGCCGTTGGGATGGCGGCTGACTCCTACAATGAGCAGTTCTTC,CAVGMAADSYNEQFF
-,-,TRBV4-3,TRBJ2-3,TGCGCCAGCAGCCAAGGGACCCAGGTTGGGGCAGATACGCAGTATTTT,CASSQGTQVGADTQYF
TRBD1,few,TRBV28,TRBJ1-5,TGTGCCAGCAGCGCAGACAGGGGGACGGAGCCCCAGCATTTT,CASSADRGTEPQHF